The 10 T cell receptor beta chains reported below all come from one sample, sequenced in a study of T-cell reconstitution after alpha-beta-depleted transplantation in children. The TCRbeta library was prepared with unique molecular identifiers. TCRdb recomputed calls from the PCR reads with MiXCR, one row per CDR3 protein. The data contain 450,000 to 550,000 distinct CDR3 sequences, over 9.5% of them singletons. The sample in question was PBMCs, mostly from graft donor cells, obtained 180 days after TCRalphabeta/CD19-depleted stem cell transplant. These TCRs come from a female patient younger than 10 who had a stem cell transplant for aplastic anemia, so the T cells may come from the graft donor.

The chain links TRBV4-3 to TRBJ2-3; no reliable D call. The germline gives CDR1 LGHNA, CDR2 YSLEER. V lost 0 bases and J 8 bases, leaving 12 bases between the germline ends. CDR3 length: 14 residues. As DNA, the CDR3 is TGCGCCAGCAGCCAAGAGTACTGGAGTAGTACGCAGTATTTT. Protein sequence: CASSQEYWSSTQYF.

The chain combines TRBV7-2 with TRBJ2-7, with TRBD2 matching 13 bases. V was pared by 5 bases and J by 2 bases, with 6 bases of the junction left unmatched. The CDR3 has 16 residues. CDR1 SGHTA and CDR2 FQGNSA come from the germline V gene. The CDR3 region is CASSLRGTSGAYEQYF. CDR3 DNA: TGTGCCAGCAGCCTTCGTGGGACTAGCGGGGCCTACGAGCAGTACTTC.

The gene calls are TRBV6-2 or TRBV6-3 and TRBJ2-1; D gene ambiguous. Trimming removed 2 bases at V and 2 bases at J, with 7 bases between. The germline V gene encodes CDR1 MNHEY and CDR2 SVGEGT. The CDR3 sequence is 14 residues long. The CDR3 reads CASSYPTPYNEQFF. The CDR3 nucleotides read TGTGCCAGCAGTTACCCGACTCCCTACAATGAGCAGTTCTTC.

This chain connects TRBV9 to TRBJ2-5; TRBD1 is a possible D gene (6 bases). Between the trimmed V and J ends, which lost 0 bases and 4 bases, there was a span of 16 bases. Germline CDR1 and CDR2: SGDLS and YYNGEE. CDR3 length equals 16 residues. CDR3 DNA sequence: TGTGCCAGCAGCGTAGATACAGGGCGTATTGGAGAGACCCAGTACTTC. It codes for CASSVDTGRIGETQYF.

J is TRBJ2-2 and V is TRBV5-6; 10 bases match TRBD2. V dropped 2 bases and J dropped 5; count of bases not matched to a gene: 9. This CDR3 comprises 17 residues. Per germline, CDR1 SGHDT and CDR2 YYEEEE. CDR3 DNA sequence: TGTGCCAGCAGCTTACGGCTAGCGGGAGTAGAGACCGGGGAGCTGTTTTTT. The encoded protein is CASSLRLAGVETGELFF.

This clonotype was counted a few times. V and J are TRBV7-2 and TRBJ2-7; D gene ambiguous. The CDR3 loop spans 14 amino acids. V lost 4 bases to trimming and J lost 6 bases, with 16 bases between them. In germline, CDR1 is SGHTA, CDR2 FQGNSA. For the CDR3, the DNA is TGTGCCAGCAGCTCAGATCGGAGAATGGGCGAGCAGTACTTC. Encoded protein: CASSSDRRMGEQYF.

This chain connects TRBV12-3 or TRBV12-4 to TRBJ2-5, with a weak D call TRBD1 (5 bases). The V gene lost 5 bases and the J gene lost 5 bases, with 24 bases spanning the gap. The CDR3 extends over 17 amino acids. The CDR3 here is CASSPRGSGLKRETQYF. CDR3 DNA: TGTGCCAGCAGTCCAAGGGGCTCGGGCCTCAAACGGGAGACCCAGTACTTC.

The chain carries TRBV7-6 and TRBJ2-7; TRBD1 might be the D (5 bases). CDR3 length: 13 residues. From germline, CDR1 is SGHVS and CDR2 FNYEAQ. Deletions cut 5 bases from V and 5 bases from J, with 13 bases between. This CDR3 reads CASSPWTYDEQYF. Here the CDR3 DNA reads TGTGCCAGCAGCCCCTGGACATACGACGAGCAGTACTTC.

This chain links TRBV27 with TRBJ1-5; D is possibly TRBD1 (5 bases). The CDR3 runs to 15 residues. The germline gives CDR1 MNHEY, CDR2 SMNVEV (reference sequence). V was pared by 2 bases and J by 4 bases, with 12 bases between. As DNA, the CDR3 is TGTGCCAGCAGTTTAAGGTCCAGGGTTAATCAGCCCCAGCATTTT. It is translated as CASSLRSRVNQPQHF.

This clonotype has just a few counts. The CDR3 coding sequence is TGTGCCAGCAGCCCGACCAGGGGGCATCAGCCCCAGCATTTT. Translating it yields CASSPTRGHQPQHF. This chain links TRBV7-8 with TRBJ1-5, with TRBD1 matching 8 bases. The J segment lost 5 bases and the V segment lost 5 bases, leaving 5 bases of the junction unmatched. This CDR3 region has 14 residues. Germline V CDR1 and CDR2: SGHVS, FQNEAQ.